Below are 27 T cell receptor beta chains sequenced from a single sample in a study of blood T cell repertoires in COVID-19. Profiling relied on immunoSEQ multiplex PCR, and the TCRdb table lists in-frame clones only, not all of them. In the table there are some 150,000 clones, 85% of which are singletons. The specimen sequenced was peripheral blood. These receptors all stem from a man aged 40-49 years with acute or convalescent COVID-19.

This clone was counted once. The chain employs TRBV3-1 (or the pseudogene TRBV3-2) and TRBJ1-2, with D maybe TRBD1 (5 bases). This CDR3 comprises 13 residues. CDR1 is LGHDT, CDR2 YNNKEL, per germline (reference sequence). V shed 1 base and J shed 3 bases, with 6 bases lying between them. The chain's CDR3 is CASSQAGDYGYTF. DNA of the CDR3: TGTGCCAGCAGCCAAGCGGGGGACTATGGCTACACCTTC.

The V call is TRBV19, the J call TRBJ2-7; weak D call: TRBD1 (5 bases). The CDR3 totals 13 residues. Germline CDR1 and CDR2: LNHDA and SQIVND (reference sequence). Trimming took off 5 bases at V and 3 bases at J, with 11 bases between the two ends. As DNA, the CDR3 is TGTGCCAGTAGTTCCAGGGTAAACTACGAGCAGTACTTC. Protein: CASSSRVNYEQYF.

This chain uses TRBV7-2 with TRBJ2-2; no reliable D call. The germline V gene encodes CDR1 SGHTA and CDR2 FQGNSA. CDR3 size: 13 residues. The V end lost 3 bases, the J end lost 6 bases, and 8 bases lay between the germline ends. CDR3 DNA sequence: TGTGCCAGCAGCTTTTCACGGGCCGGGGAGCTGTTTTTT. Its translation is CASSFSRAGELFF.

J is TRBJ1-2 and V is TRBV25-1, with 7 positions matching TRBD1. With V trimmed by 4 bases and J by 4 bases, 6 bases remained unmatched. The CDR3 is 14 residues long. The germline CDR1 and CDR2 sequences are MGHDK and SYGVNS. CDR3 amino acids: CASSARTGLYGYTF. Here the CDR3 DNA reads TGTGCCAGCAGTGCTCGGACAGGCCTCTATGGCTACACCTTC.

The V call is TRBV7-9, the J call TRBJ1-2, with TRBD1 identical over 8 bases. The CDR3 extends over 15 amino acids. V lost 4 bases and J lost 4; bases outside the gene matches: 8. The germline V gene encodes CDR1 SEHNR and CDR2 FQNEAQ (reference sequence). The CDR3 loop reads CASSSAGTGSYGYTF. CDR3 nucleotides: TGTGCCAGCAGCTCGGCCGGGACAGGCTCCTATGGCTACACCTTC.

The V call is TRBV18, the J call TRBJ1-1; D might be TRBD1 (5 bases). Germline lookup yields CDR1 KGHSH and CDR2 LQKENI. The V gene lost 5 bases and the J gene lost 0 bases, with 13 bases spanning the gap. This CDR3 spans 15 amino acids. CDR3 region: CASSTGISMNTEAFF. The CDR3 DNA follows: TGTGCCAGCTCAACAGGTATTTCCATGAACACTGAAGCTTTCTTT.

The CDR3 nucleotides are TGTGCCAGCTCCCGTAACATTGAGAACACTGAAGCTTTCTTT. Encoded protein: CASSRNIENTEAFF. The chain has TRBV18 and TRBJ1-1; the D is unclear. The CDR3 totals 14 residues. Germline CDR1 is KGHSH and CDR2 is LQKENI. The germline V and J ends were trimmed by 6 bases and 1 base, with 12 bases remaining between them.

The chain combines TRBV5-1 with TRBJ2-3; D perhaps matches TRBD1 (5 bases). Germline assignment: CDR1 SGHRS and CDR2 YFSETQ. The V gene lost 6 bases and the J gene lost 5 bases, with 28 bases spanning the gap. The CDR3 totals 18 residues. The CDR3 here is CASTSSHAGQIPGDTQYF. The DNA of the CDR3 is TGCGCCAGCACCTCATCCCATGCAGGGCAGATTCCTGGAGATACGCAGTATTTT.

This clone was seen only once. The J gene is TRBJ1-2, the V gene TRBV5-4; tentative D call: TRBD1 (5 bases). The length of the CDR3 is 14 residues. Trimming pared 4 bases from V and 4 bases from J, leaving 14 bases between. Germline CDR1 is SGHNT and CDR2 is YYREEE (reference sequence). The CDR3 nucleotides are TGTGCCAGCAGCCGGGAGGGGTCGCCCTATGGCTACACCTTC. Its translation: CASSREGSPYGYTF. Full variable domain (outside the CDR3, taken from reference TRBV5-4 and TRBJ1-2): ETGVTQSPTHLIKTRGQQVTLRCSSQSGHNTVSWYQQALGQGPQFIFQYYREEENGRGNFPPRFSGLQFPNYSSELNVNALELDDSALYLCASSREGSPYGYTFGSGTRLTVV.

CDR3 coding DNA: TGTGCCAGCAGCTTCCGAGGGGGCGCGGATACGCAGTATTTT. It yields the protein CASSFRGGADTQYF. This chain joins TRBV5-4 and TRBJ2-3; 7 bases match TRBD1. Per germline, CDR1 SGHNT and CDR2 YYREEE (reference sequence). This CDR3 region has 14 residues. The J segment lost 6 bases and the V segment lost 2 bases, leaving 6 bases of the junction unmatched.

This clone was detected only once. The CDR3: CASRKGQGSEKLFF. CDR3 DNA: TGTGCCAGCCGGAAGGGACAGGGATCGGAAAAACTGTTTTTT. The chain recombines TRBV2 with TRBJ1-4; 9 positions match TRBD1. Germline CDR1 reads SNHLY; CDR2 reads FYNNEI. With 8 bases clipped from V and 8 bases from J, the junction kept 9 bases outside the gene matches. This CDR3 is 14 amino acids long. The full variable domain, with the rest looked up from reference TRBV2 and TRBJ1-4, is EPEVTQTPSHQVTQMGQEVILRCVPISNHLYFYWYRQILGQKVEFLVSFYNNEISEKSEIFDDQFSVERPDGSNFTLKIRSTKLEDSAMYFCASRKGQGSEKLFFGSGTQLSVL.

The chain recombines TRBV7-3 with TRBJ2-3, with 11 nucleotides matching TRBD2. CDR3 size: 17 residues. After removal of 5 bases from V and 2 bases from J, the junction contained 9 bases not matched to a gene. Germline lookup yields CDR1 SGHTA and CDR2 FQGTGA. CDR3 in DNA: TGTGCCAGCAGCCCGCAATCTAGCGGGGGGCCCACAGATACGCAGTATTTT. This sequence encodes CASSPQSSGGPTDTQYF.

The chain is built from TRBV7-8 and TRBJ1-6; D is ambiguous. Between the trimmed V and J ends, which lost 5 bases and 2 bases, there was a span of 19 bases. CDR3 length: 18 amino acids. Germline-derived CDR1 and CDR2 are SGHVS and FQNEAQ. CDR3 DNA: TGTGCCAGCAGCGTCACGAGGGCCACCGCGACCTATAATTCACCCCTCCACTTT. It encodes CASSVTRATATYNSPLHF. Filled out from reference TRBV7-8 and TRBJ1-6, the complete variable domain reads GAGVSQSPRYKVAKRGQDVALRCDPISGHVSLFWYQQALGQGPEFLTYFQNEAQLDKSGLPSDRFFAERPEGSVSTLKIQRTQQEDSAVYLCASSVTRATATYNSPLHFGNGTRLTVT.

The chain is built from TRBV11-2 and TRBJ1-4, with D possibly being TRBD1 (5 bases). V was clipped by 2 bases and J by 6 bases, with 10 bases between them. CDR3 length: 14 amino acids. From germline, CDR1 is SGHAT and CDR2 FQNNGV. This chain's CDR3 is CASSLQGFHEKLFF. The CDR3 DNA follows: TGTGCCAGCAGCTTACAGGGCTTCCATGAAAAACTGTTTTTT.

The CDR3 DNA sequence: TGTGCCAGCAGCGCGTACGGTTACTCTGGAAACACCATATATTTT. Translating it yields CASSAYGYSGNTIYF. J is TRBJ1-3 and V is TRBV9; D remains ambiguous. CDR3 size: 15 residues. Trimming left V 3 bases short and J 0 bases short, with 10 bases between. CDR1 and CDR2 from the germline V gene are SGDLS and YYNGEE.

The CDR3 sequence: CASSPLGPSGNTIYF. The CDR3 DNA reads as TGTGCCAGCAGCCCCCTAGGCCCGTCTGGAAACACCATATATTTT. The gene calls are TRBV7-9 and TRBJ1-3, with D unresolved. There are 15 residues in the CDR3. Germline-derived CDR1 and CDR2 are SEHNR and FQNEAQ (reference sequence). V lost 5 bases to trimming and J lost 1 base, with 12 bases between them. The full variable domain, completed using reference TRBV7-9 and TRBJ1-3, is DTGVSQNPRHKITKRGQNVTFRCDPISEHNRLYWYRQTLGQGPEFLTYFQNEAQLEKSRLLSDRFSAERPKGSFSTLEIQRTEQGDSAMYLCASSPLGPSGNTIYFGEGSWLTVV.

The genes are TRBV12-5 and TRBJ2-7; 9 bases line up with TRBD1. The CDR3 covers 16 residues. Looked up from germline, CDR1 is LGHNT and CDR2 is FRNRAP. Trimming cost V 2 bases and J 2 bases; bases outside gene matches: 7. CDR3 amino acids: CASGLPLGQGTYEQYF. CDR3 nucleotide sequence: TGTGCTAGTGGTTTGCCCCTGGGACAGGGAACCTACGAGCAGTACTTC. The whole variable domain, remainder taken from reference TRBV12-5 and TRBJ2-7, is DARVTQTPRHKVTEMGQEVTMRCQPILGHNTVFWYRQTMMQGLELLAYFRNRAPLDDSGMPKDRFSAEMPDATLATLKIQPSEPRDSAVYFCASGLPLGQGTYEQYFGPGTRLTVT.

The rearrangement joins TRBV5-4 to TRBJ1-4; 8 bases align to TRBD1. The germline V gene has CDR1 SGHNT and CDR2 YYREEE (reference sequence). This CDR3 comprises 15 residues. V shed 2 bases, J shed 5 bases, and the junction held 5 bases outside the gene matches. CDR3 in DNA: TGTGCCAGCAGCTTCGGACAGGGTCGAAATGAAAAACTGTTTTTT. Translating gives CASSFGQGRNEKLFF.

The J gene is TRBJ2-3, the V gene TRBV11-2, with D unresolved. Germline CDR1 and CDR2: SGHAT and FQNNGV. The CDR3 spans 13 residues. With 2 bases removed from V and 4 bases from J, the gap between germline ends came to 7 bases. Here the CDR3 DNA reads TGTGCCAGCAGCTTATACAGTCCAGATACGCAGTATTTT. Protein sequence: CASSLYSPDTQYF.

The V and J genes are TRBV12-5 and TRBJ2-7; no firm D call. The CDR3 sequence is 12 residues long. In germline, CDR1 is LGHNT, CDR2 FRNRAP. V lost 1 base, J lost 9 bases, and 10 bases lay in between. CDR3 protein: CASGLDTASQYF. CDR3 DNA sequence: TGTGCTAGTGGTTTGGATACAGCTTCGCAGTACTTC. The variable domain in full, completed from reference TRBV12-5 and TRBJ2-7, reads DARVTQTPRHKVTEMGQEVTMRCQPILGHNTVFWYRQTMMQGLELLAYFRNRAPLDDSGMPKDRFSAEMPDATLATLKIQPSEPRDSAVYFCASGLDTASQYFGPGTRLTVT.

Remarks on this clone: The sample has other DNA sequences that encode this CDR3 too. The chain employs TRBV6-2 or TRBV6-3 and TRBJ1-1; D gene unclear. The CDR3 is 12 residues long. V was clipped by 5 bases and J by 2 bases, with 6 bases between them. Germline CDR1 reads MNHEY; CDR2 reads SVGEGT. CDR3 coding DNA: TGTGCCAGCAGTCGGGGAAACACTGAAGCTTTCTTT. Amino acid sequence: CASSRGNTEAFF.

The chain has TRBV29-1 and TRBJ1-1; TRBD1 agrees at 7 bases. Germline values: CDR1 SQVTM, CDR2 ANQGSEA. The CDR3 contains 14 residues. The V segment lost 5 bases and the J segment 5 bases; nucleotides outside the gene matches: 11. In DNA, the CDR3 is TGCAGCGTTCCAGGACAGGCGGGCGTGACTGAAGCTTTCTTT. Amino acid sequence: CSVPGQAGVTEAFF.

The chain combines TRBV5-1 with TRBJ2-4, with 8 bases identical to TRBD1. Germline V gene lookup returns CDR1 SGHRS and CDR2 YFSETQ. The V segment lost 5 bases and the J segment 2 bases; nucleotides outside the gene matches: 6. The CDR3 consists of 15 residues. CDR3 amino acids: CASSVDRVPKNIQYF. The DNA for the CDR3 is TGCGCCAGCAGTGTGGACAGGGTACCCAAAAACATTCAGTACTTC.

CDR3 sequence reads: CASGLSGGLDEQFF. The CDR3 DNA is TGTGCCAGCGGTCTTAGCGGGGGATTGGATGAGCAGTTCTTC. The chain uses TRBV7-3 and TRBJ2-1; TRBD2 agrees at 9 bases. Losses at the gene ends were 8 bases for V and 8 bases for J; bases not matched to a gene: 10. Germline assignment: CDR1 SGHTA and CDR2 FQGTGA. The CDR3 extends over 14 amino acids.

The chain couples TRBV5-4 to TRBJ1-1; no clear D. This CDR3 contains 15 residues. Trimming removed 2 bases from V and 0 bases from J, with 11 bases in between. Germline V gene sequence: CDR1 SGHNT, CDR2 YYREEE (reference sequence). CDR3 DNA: TGTGCCAGCAGCTTAGTTCCTACGGTGAACACTGAAGCTTTCTTT. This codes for CASSLVPTVNTEAFF. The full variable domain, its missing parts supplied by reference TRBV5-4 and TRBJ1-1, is ETGVTQSPTHLIKTRGQQVTLRCSSQSGHNTVSWYQQALGQGPQFIFQYYREEENGRGNFPPRFSGLQFPNYSSELNVNALELDDSALYLCASSLVPTVNTEAFFGQGTRLTVV.

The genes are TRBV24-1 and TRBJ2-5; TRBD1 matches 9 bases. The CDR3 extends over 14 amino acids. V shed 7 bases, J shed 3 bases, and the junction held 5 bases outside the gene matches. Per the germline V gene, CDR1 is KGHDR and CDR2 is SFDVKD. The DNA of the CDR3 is TGTGCCACCAGAGGGACAGGGATGGAAGAGACCCAGTACTTC. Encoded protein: CATRGTGMEETQYF.

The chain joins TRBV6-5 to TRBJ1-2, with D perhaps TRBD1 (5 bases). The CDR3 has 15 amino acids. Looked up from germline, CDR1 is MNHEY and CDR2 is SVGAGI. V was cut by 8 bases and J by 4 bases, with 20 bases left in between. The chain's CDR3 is CASQSRAGYSYGYTF. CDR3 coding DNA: TGTGCCAGCCAGTCCCGGGCAGGGTATAGCTATGGCTACACCTTC.